This T cell receptor (beta chain) was captured by sequencing in a study of CD8 T cells in ankylosing spondylitis. Study results and caveats: Both synovial fluid and blood in reactive arthritis had previously been reported to carry some motif variants. A TCR beta motif made of several highly homologous variants seemed typical of ankylosing spondylitis blood. Reportedly, matched ankylosing spondylitis synovial fluid was significantly enriched for disease-linked clones.

Libraries of TCR beta came from quantitative 5'-RACE with molecular barcodes. Using its own MiXCR run on the 5' RACE reads, TCRdb lists one record per CDR3 protein. The data contain approximately 100,000 distinct CDR3 sequences, 24% of them singletons. The table lists this clonotype with a few counts. What it recognizes is unknown. V trimming: 1 base; J trimming: 5 bases; junction bases outside the gene matches: 3. Per the germline V gene, CDR1 is LNHNV and CDR2 is YYDKDF (reference sequence). The CDR3 consists of 17 residues. Material: synovial fluid, either unsorted or a sorted T cell fraction (not recorded which). The chain carries TRBV15 and TRBJ2-2; TRBD2 aligns across 14 bases. The TCR was taken from a male donor with ankylosing spondylitis. The CDR3 sequence is CATSRGGLAGETGELFF. CDR3 DNA: TGTGCCACCAGCAGAGGGGGACTAGCGGGAGAGACCGGGGAGCTGTTTTTT.